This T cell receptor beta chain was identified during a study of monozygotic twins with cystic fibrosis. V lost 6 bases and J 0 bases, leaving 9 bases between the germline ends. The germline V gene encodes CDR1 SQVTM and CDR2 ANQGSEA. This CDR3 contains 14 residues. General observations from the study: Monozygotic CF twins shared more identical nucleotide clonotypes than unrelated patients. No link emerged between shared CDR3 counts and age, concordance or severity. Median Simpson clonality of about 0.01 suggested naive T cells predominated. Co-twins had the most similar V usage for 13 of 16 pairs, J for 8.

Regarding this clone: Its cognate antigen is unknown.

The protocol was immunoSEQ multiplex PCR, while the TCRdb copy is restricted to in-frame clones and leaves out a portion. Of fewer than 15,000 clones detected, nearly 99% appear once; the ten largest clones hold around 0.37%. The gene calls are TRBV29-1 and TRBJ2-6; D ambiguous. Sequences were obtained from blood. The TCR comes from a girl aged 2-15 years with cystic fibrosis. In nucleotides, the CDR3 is TGCAGCGTCGCCGGAAGCTCTGGGGCCAACGTCCTGACTTTC. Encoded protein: CSVAGSSGANVLTF.